The 3 T cell receptor beta chains below come from one sample, sequenced in a study of T-cell reconstitution after alpha-beta-depleted transplantation in children. A TCRbeta library incorporating unique molecular identifiers was prepared. TCRdb reprocessed the PCR reads with MiXCR, giving one entry per CDR3 protein. This sample carries about 610,000 distinct CDR3 sequences, about 10% of them seen once, and the ten largest clones take less than 4.5%. The sample was PBMCs from the stem cell graft donor, taken from the stem cell graft. The receptors were gathered from a human donor who donated a stem cell graft to a child with acute myeloid leukemia.

The rearrangement joins TRBV7-3 to TRBJ2-1; D is perhaps TRBD2 (5 bases). Germline V lookup: CDR1 SGHTA, CDR2 FQGTGA. The CDR3 sequence is 16 residues long. V lost 7 bases and J lost 5, with 21 bases in between. CDR3 sequence reads: CASKRRGKTMNNEQFF. The DNA for the CDR3 is TGTGCCAGCAAAAGGAGAGGGAAAACCATGAACAATGAGCAGTTCTTC.

This clonotype was counted a few times. The chain employs TRBV24-1 and TRBJ2-5; 8 nucleotides line up with TRBD1. The CDR3 covers 17 residues. V gave up 4 bases and J gave up 0 bases; unmatched junction bases: 9. Germline V gene data show CDR1 as KGHDR and CDR2 as SFDVKD. CDR3 sequence reads: CATSERDRGPYQETQYF. DNA of the CDR3: TGTGCCACCAGTGAACGAGACAGGGGTCCTTACCAAGAGACCCAGTACTTC.

This clonotype was picked up a small number of times. Written as DNA, the CDR3 is TGTGCCACCAGCAGAGATGGCAGCGAAGAGACCCAGTACTTC. It encodes CATSRDGSEETQYF. The chain combines TRBV15 with TRBJ2-5; D unclear. The CDR3 extends over 14 amino acids. The germline V gene encodes CDR1 LNHNV and CDR2 YYDKDF (reference sequence). The V end was cut by 0 bases, the J end by 3 bases, with 8 bases between.